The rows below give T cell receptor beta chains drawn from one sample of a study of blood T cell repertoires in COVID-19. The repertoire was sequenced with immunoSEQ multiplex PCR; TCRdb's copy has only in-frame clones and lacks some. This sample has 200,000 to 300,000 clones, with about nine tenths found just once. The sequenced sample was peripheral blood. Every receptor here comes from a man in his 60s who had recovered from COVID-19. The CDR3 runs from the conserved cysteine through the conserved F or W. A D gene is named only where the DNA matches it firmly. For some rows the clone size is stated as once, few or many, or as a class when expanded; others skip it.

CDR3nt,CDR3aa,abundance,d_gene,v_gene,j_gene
TGTGCCACGCGACTAGCGGGGAGGACCTACAATGAGCAGTTCTTC,CATRLAGRTYNEQFF,.,TRBD2,TRBV27,TRBJ2-1
TGCGCCAGCAGCTTGGGGACAGGGGGCACAGATACGCAGTATTTT,CASSLGTGGTDTQYF,.,TRBD1,TRBV5-1,TRBJ2-3
TGCGCCAGCAGGCGAGGGCCTAATCAGCCCCAGCATTTT,CASRRGPNQPQHF,.,.,TRBV4-1,TRBJ1-5
TGTGCCAGCAGCCCCCACCGATCGGGACAGGCCTATGGCTACACCTTC,CASSPHRSGQAYGYTF,.,TRBD1,TRBV7-9,TRBJ1-2
TGTGCCAGCAGAGGACACAGCAATCAGCCCCAGCATTTT,CASRGHSNQPQHF,.,.,TRBV2,TRBJ1-5
TGTGCCAGCAGCGGGGGTAGCGGGAGCACAGATACGCAGTATTTT,CASSGGSGSTDTQYF,.,TRBD2,TRBV4-2,TRBJ2-3
TGTGCCAGCAGGGGATCCGGGACAGCCAATTCACCCCTCCACTTT,CASRGSGTANSPLHF,.,TRBD1,TRBV2,TRBJ1-6
TGTGCCAGCAGTGATTGGCAGGGGCCAGTTGAAGCTTTCTTT,CASSDWQGPVEAFF,few,.,TRBV6-1,TRBJ1-1
TGTGCCAGCTCACCAAATCGGGTCACCGGGGAGCTGTTTTTT,CASSPNRVTGELFF,.,.,TRBV18,TRBJ2-2
TGTGCCAGCACCACGACAGAGTATAGCAATCAGCCCCAGCATTTT,CASTTTEYSNQPQHF,.,.,TRBV5-6,TRBJ1-5
TGTGCCACCTCAGGGACAGGGCATGGGTCCAACACTGAAGCTTTCTTT,CATSGTGHGSNTEAFF,.,TRBD1,TRBV24-1,TRBJ1-1
TGTGCCATCAGTGAGTCCCCAAATCAGCCCCAGCATTTT,CAISESPNQPQHF,.,.,TRBV10-3,TRBJ1-5
TGTGCCAGCACCCCGGGACAGGTCTCGAGGTACACCTTC,CASTPGQVSRYTF,.,TRBD1,TRBV6-6,TRBJ1-2
TGTGCCAGCAGTCCCACGACTAGTTTTTACGAGCAGTACTTC,CASSPTTSFYEQYF,.,.,TRBV7-7,TRBJ2-7
TGCGCCAGCAGCCTGTTGGAGACCCAGTACTTC,CASSLLETQYF,few,.,TRBV5-1,TRBJ2-5
TGTGCCGGGACCGGGACTAGAGTGTCCGGGGAGCTGTTTTTT,CAGTGTRVSGELFF,.,TRBD2,TRBV2,TRBJ2-2
TGTGCCAGCAGTGAAGGGATGTCGGGTGATACTAGCACAGATACGCAGTATTTT,CASSEGMSGDTSTDTQYF,.,.,TRBV6-1,TRBJ2-3
TGTGCCAGCAGCCAAGACAGGGGGCGTTCACCCCTCCACTTT,CASSQDRGRSPLHF,.,TRBD1,TRBV6-5,TRBJ1-6
TGTGCCTGGAGTGTGCAGGGATATAATTCACCCCTCCACTTT,CAWSVQGYNSPLHF,.,.,TRBV30,TRBJ1-6
TGTGCCAGCAGTGATCCGGGACAGGGATATGGCTACACCTTC,CASSDPGQGYGYTF,.,TRBD1,TRBV6-1,TRBJ1-2
TGCGCCAGCAGCCTGGGACTACCGAACACCGGGGAGCTGTTTTTT,CASSLGLPNTGELFF,.,TRBD2,TRBV5-1,TRBJ2-2
TGTGCCAGCAGCCTCGGGACAGGGGCAGTCGGGGAGCTGTTTTTT,CASSLGTGAVGELFF,.,TRBD1,TRBV11-2,TRBJ2-2
TGCGCCAGCAGCTTGTCGGGGGGCTCTGACACCATATATTTT,CASSLSGGSDTIYF,.,.,TRBV5-1,TRBJ1-3
TGTGCCAGCAGCCTACGGGACAGCACACCCCTCCACTTT,CASSLRDSTPLHF,.,TRBD1,TRBV5-6,TRBJ1-6
TGTGCCAGCTCACCTTACCAGGGTCTAGGACAGCCCCAGCATTTT,CASSPYQGLGQPQHF,.,.,TRBV18,TRBJ1-5
TGCGCCAGCAGCTTGGTTGCAGGGAACAATGAGCAGTTCTTC,CASSLVAGNNEQFF,.,.,TRBV5-1,TRBJ2-1
TGCGCCAGCAGCTTGGAGGGGAACTCCTACGAGCAGTACTTC,CASSLEGNSYEQYF,.,.,TRBV5-1,TRBJ2-7
TGTGCCAGCAGCTCGATGGACAGGGGGAATATTCAGTACTTC,CASSSMDRGNIQYF,.,TRBD1,TRBV7-6,TRBJ2-4
TGTGCCAGCAGCCCCGGATGGGACAGGGAAAATGAAAAACTGTTTTTT,CASSPGWDRENEKLFF,.,TRBD1,TRBV5-6,TRBJ1-4
TGTGCCTGGAGTGTTAGGGCGGGGGGTATAGATACGCAGTATTTT,CAWSVRAGGIDTQYF,.,TRBD2,TRBV30,TRBJ2-3
TGTGCCAGCAGTCGTGGGGTAGGGGGCACTGAAGCTTTCTTT,CASSRGVGGTEAFF,.,.,TRBV11-1,TRBJ1-1
TGTGCCAGCTCACCAATCGTCGGGGGTTTCAATGAGCAGTTCTTC,CASSPIVGGFNEQFF,.,.,TRBV18,TRBJ2-1
TGTGCCAGCAGTGAAGACAGGGGGAGAGGCAATCAGCCCCAGCATTTT,CASSEDRGRGNQPQHF,few,TRBD1,TRBV6-1,TRBJ1-5
TGCGCCAGCAGCGGGACAGGGGTAGCGGCAGATACGCAGTATTTT,CASSGTGVAADTQYF,.,TRBD1,TRBV5-1,TRBJ2-3
TGCGCCAGCAGCTTGAATACAAACGGGGAGCTGTTTTTT,CASSLNTNGELFF,.,.,TRBV5-1,TRBJ2-2
TGCGCCAGCAGCCCCTCCCCTGATGAAAAACTGTTTTTT,CASSPSPDEKLFF,once,.,TRBV5-1,TRBJ1-4
TGTGCCAGCAGCCAAGTAGGCGGGGGGGCTTACAATGAGCAGTTCTTC,CASSQVGGGAYNEQFF,.,TRBD2,TRBV4-2,TRBJ2-1
TGTGCCAGCAGCCAAGAAATAGGACAGGGGGGTTACGAGCAGTACTTC,CASSQEIGQGGYEQYF,.,TRBD1,TRBV4-2,TRBJ2-7
TGTGCCAGTAGTACCTTATTGGGACAGGGCTCCTACAATGAGCAGTTCTTC,CASSTLLGQGSYNEQFF,.,TRBD1,TRBV19,TRBJ2-1
TGTGCCAGCAGCAAAAGCCATCAGGGGTATCCCGATCAGCCCCAGCATTTT,CASSKSHQGYPDQPQHF,.,.,TRBV27,TRBJ1-5
TGTGCCAGCAGTTTTGGGACAGGGGGAGGAAATCAGCCCCAGCATTTT,CASSFGTGGGNQPQHF,.,TRBD1,TRBV6-6,TRBJ1-5
TGTGCCATCAGTGAGGGACAGGGTAACTACAATGAGCAGTTCTTC,CAISEGQGNYNEQFF,.,TRBD1,TRBV10-3,TRBJ2-1
TGCGCCAGCAGTGAGGGAGGGGACGAGCAGTACTTC,CASSEGGDEQYF,.,.,TRBV10-2,TRBJ2-7
TGCGCCAGCAGCTTGGGTCGGGCAACTAATGAAAAACTGTTTTTT,CASSLGRATNEKLFF,.,.,TRBV5-1,TRBJ1-4
TGCGCCAGCAGCCGACAGGGGGTCGACAATGAGCAGTTCTTC,CASSRQGVDNEQFF,.,TRBD1,TRBV5-1,TRBJ2-1
TGTGCCAGCACCCGACTAGCGGGAGAAGCTAACACCGGGGAGCTGTTTTTT,CASTRLAGEANTGELFF,.,TRBD2,TRBV7-2,TRBJ2-2
TGTGCCAGCAGTTCCCCGACCGGGACAGGGGTAAAAAATGAGCAGTTCTTC,CASSSPTGTGVKNEQFF,few,TRBD1,TRBV27,TRBJ2-1
TGCGCCAGCAGCTTGCTAGCGGACACAGATACGCAGTATTTT,CASSLLADTDTQYF,once,TRBD2,TRBV5-1,TRBJ2-3
TGTGCCAGCAGTGAATTGGGAGGGCGTCGGGGCTACACCTTC,CASSELGGRRGYTF,.,.,TRBV2,TRBJ1-2
TGCGCCAGCAGCCAAGACAACGGACTAGCGTTTTTGTGGGACACCGGGGAGCTGTTTTTT,CASSQDNGLAFLWDTGELFF,.,TRBD2,TRBV4-1,TRBJ2-2
TGTGCCGCCAGACAGGGTTCAGACTCACCCCTCCACTTT,CAARQGSDSPLHF,.,TRBD1,TRBV24-1,TRBJ1-6
TGTGCCAGCAGCCCACCAATGGGGGCGGTCACTGAAGCTTTCTTT,CASSPPMGAVTEAFF,.,.,TRBV9,TRBJ1-1
TGTGCCAGCAGTTACTCGAGGCACTCCTATAATTCACCCCTCCACTTT,CASSYSRHSYNSPLHF,.,.,TRBV6-5,TRBJ1-6
TGTGCCAGCAGTGATTTTAGGGGCTCTGGGGCCAACGTCCTGACTTTC,CASSDFRGSGANVLTF,.,.,TRBV6-1,TRBJ2-6